A selection of T cell receptor beta chains follows, all from one sample in a study of cytomegalovirus exposure and HLA in healthy donors. TCRdb's table, derived via immunoSEQ multiplex PCR, lists solely in-frame clones and lacks some. Among roughly 140,000 clones listed, more than 65% were seen once. The sequenced sample was PBMCs. These receptors were obtained from a man aged 50 to 59 in good health and CMV-seropositive. Each CDR3 is given with its conserved first and last residue. A D gene is named only where the DNA matches it firmly. Where a row states a size, it is once, few, many or the class of an expanded clone; other rows omit it.

j_call: TRBJ1-1; d_call: TRBD1; clone_size: NA; cdr3_length: 18; v_call: TRBV9; cdr3_aa: CARPPWRTGELHDTEAFF; cdr3_nt: TGTGCCAGACCCCCTTGGCGGACAGGGGAGCTGCACGACACTGAAGCTTTCTTT
j_call: TRBJ1-1; d_call: NA; clone_size: NA; cdr3_length: 14; v_call: TRBV7-9; cdr3_aa: CASSLALTVTEAFF; cdr3_nt: TGTGCCAGCAGCTTAGCGCTAACAGTCACTGAAGCTTTCTTT
j_call: TRBJ2-7; d_call: TRBD2; clone_size: NA; cdr3_length: 16; v_call: TRBV18; cdr3_aa: CASSPGGSGGSYEQYF; cdr3_nt: TGTGCCAGCTCACCTGGGGGTAGCGGGGGTTCCTACGAGCAGTACTTC
j_call: TRBJ1-5; d_call: TRBD1; clone_size: NA; cdr3_length: 15; v_call: TRBV7-8; cdr3_aa: CASSPGTGIHQPQHF; cdr3_nt: TGTGCCAGCAGCCCCGGGACAGGGATCCATCAGCCCCAGCATTTT
j_call: TRBJ2-3; d_call: NA; clone_size: NA; cdr3_length: 18; v_call: TRBV9; cdr3_aa: CASSVRSLAAPSTDTQYF; cdr3_nt: TGTGCCAGCAGCGTACGGTCTTTGGCGGCGCCTAGCACAGATACGCAGTATTTT
j_call: TRBJ2-7; d_call: TRBD1; clone_size: few; cdr3_length: 15; v_call: TRBV18; cdr3_aa: CASSPPWDREYEQYF; cdr3_nt: TGTGCCAGCTCACCACCGTGGGACAGGGAGTACGAGCAGTACTTC
j_call: TRBJ2-5; d_call: NA; clone_size: NA; cdr3_length: 13; v_call: TRBV5-5; cdr3_aa: CASRPGIQETQYF; cdr3_nt: TGTGCCAGCCGCCCAGGTATCCAAGAGACCCAGTACTTC
j_call: TRBJ2-3; d_call: TRBD2; clone_size: NA; cdr3_length: 14; v_call: TRBV10-3; cdr3_aa: CAIREGLAGVTQYF; cdr3_nt: TGTGCCATCAGGGAGGGACTAGCGGGCGTTACGCAGTATTTT
j_call: TRBJ1-5; d_call: TRBD1; clone_size: NA; cdr3_length: 16; v_call: TRBV7-7; cdr3_aa: CASSLGTGGVNQPQHF; cdr3_nt: TGTGCTAGCAGCTTAGGGACAGGGGGCGTCAATCAGCCCCAGCATTTT
j_call: TRBJ1-1; d_call: NA; clone_size: NA; cdr3_length: 16; v_call: TRBV19; cdr3_aa: CASIPSTGGMNTEAFF; cdr3_nt: TGTGCCAGTATCCCTTCTACTGGGGGGATGAACACTGAAGCTTTCTTT
j_call: TRBJ2-3; d_call: NA; clone_size: NA; cdr3_length: 13; v_call: TRBV2; cdr3_aa: CASNRQSTDTQYF; cdr3_nt: TGTGCCAGCAACAGGCAGAGCACAGATACGCAGTATTTT
j_call: TRBJ2-7; d_call: TRBD1; clone_size: few; cdr3_length: 15; v_call: TRBV5-1; cdr3_aa: CASSLAGDRSYEQYF; cdr3_nt: TGCGCCAGCAGCTTGGCGGGGGACAGGTCCTACGAGCAGTACTTC
j_call: TRBJ2-1; d_call: TRBD1; clone_size: few; cdr3_length: 15; v_call: TRBV2; cdr3_aa: CASSGQGALYNEQFF; cdr3_nt: TGTGCCAGCAGTGGACAGGGGGCCTTGTACAATGAGCAGTTCTTC
j_call: TRBJ1-3; d_call: TRBD1; clone_size: few; cdr3_length: 19; v_call: TRBV4-2; cdr3_aa: CASSQERWSGGSYGNTIYF; cdr3_nt: TGTGCCAGCAGCCAAGAACGGTGGTCAGGGGGCTCTTACGGAAACACCATATATTTT
j_call: TRBJ2-5; d_call: TRBD1; clone_size: NA; cdr3_length: 16; v_call: TRBV5-4; cdr3_aa: CASSLAPGQEPGTQYF; cdr3_nt: TGTGCCAGCAGCTTGGCCCCGGGACAGGAGCCAGGGACCCAGTACTTC
j_call: TRBJ2-1; d_call: NA; clone_size: NA; cdr3_length: 13; v_call: TRBV11-2; cdr3_aa: CASSSTGYNEQFF; cdr3_nt: TGTGCCAGCAGCTCGACAGGTTACAATGAGCAGTTCTTC
j_call: TRBJ2-7; d_call: NA; clone_size: NA; cdr3_length: 12; v_call: TRBV10-2; cdr3_aa: CASRGATYEQYF; cdr3_nt: TGCGCCAGCAGGGGCGCTACCTACGAGCAGTACTTC
j_call: TRBJ2-7; d_call: NA; clone_size: once; cdr3_length: 14; v_call: TRBV5-1; cdr3_aa: CASSLASKPYEQYF; cdr3_nt: TGCGCCAGCAGCTTGGCATCGAAGCCCTACGAGCAGTACTTC
j_call: TRBJ2-6; d_call: TRBD2; clone_size: NA; cdr3_length: 19; v_call: TRBV19; cdr3_aa: CASRRAGLAGGPGANVLTF; cdr3_nt: TGTGCCAGTAGACGGGCGGGACTAGCGGGAGGACCTGGGGCCAACGTCCTGACTTTC
j_call: TRBJ2-7; d_call: NA; clone_size: few; cdr3_length: 15; v_call: TRBV19; cdr3_aa: CASSANDRFSGEQYF; cdr3_nt: TGTGCCAGTAGTGCGAACGACAGATTTTCTGGCGAGCAGTACTTC
j_call: TRBJ2-7; d_call: TRBD2; clone_size: NA; cdr3_length: 15; v_call: TRBV30; cdr3_aa: CAWSAQGLAGDEQYF; cdr3_nt: TGTGCCTGGAGTGCCCAAGGACTAGCGGGAGATGAGCAGTACTTC
j_call: TRBJ1-5; d_call: TRBD1; clone_size: once; cdr3_length: 16; v_call: TRBV7-9; cdr3_aa: CASSLARGTGNQPQHF; cdr3_nt: TGTGCCAGCAGCTTAGCGAGGGGGACAGGGAATCAGCCCCAGCATTTT
j_call: TRBJ1-3; d_call: TRBD1; clone_size: NA; cdr3_length: 14; v_call: TRBV28; cdr3_aa: CAGGTGTSGNTIYF; cdr3_nt: TGTGCCGGGGGGACAGGGACCTCTGGAAACACCATATATTTT
j_call: TRBJ1-4; d_call: NA; clone_size: NA; cdr3_length: 16; v_call: TRBV5-1; cdr3_aa: CASSGGLISTNEKLFF; cdr3_nt: TGCGCCAGCAGCGGTGGACTTATATCAACTAATGAAAAACTGTTTTTT
j_call: TRBJ2-7; d_call: TRBD2; clone_size: once; cdr3_length: 15; v_call: TRBV6-1; cdr3_aa: CASSEMAAGAYEQYF; cdr3_nt: TGTGCCAGCAGTGAAATGGCAGCGGGAGCCTACGAGCAGTACTTC
j_call: TRBJ1-4; d_call: TRBD1; clone_size: NA; cdr3_length: 14; v_call: TRBV5-1; cdr3_aa: CASSLGQGSEKLFF; cdr3_nt: TGCGCCAGCAGCCTCGGACAGGGGAGCGAAAAACTGTTTTTT
j_call: TRBJ1-6; d_call: TRBD1; clone_size: NA; cdr3_length: 14; v_call: TRBV11-2; cdr3_aa: CASSRTGTNSPLHF; cdr3_nt: TGTGCCAGCTCTCGGACAGGAACTAATTCACCCCTCCACTTT
j_call: TRBJ1-5; d_call: NA; clone_size: NA; cdr3_length: 14; v_call: TRBV5-6; cdr3_aa: CASSLGWGGAPQHF; cdr3_nt: TGTGCCAGCAGCTTGGGGTGGGGGGGCGCGCCCCAGCATTTT
j_call: TRBJ1-2; d_call: NA; clone_size: NA; cdr3_length: 16; v_call: TRBV6-1; cdr3_aa: CASSEDLGRGTYGYTF; cdr3_nt: TGTGCCAGCAGTGAAGATCTGGGTCGGGGGACCTATGGCTACACCTTC
j_call: TRBJ2-7; d_call: TRBD2; clone_size: NA; cdr3_length: 15; v_call: TRBV13; cdr3_aa: CASSPGLAGVYEQYF; cdr3_nt: TGTGCCAGCAGCCCGGGACTAGCGGGAGTCTACGAGCAGTACTTC
j_call: TRBJ2-7; d_call: TRBD1; clone_size: once; cdr3_length: 15; v_call: TRBV2; cdr3_aa: CANYPGTGVSYEQYF; cdr3_nt: TGTGCCAACTACCCCGGGACAGGGGTTTCCTACGAGCAGTACTTC
j_call: TRBJ2-3; d_call: TRBD2; clone_size: NA; cdr3_length: 14; v_call: TRBV6-6; cdr3_aa: CASSDNSGTDTQYF; cdr3_nt: TGTGCCAGCAGCGATAATAGCGGGACAGATACGCAGTATTTT
j_call: TRBJ2-7; d_call: TRBD1; clone_size: few; cdr3_length: 15; v_call: TRBV27; cdr3_aa: CASSYKHRGSYEQYF; cdr3_nt: TGTGCCAGCAGTTACAAACACAGGGGCTCCTACGAGCAGTACTTC
j_call: TRBJ2-7; d_call: NA; clone_size: NA; cdr3_length: 14; v_call: TRBV4-2; cdr3_aa: CASSQGRAWNEQYF; cdr3_nt: TGTGCCAGCAGCCAAGGGAGGGCCTGGAACGAGCAGTACTTC
j_call: TRBJ1-2; d_call: TRBD1; clone_size: NA; cdr3_length: 15; v_call: TRBV5-1; cdr3_aa: CASSLVFGQDYGYTF; cdr3_nt: TGCGCCAGCAGCTTGGTGTTCGGACAGGACTATGGCTACACCTTC
j_call: TRBJ1-2; d_call: TRBD1; clone_size: NA; cdr3_length: 14; v_call: TRBV27; cdr3_aa: CASRDRQGRSGYTF; cdr3_nt: TGTGCCAGCAGAGACCGACAGGGTCGTTCTGGCTACACCTTC
j_call: TRBJ1-2; d_call: TRBD1; clone_size: NA; cdr3_length: 18; v_call: TRBV15; cdr3_aa: CATSKDRGSLIGDYGYTF; cdr3_nt: TGTGCCACCAGCAAAGACAGGGGGTCGTTAATTGGGGACTATGGCTACACCTTC
j_call: TRBJ1-1; d_call: NA; clone_size: NA; cdr3_length: 15; v_call: TRBV5-4; cdr3_aa: CASSSRTNMNTEAFF; cdr3_nt: TGTGCCAGCAGCTCGAGGACAAACATGAACACTGAAGCTTTCTTT
j_call: TRBJ2-1; d_call: TRBD2; clone_size: once; cdr3_length: 18; v_call: TRBV7-3; cdr3_aa: CASSARTSGRATVNEQFF; cdr3_nt: TGTGCCAGCAGCGCCCGGACTAGCGGGAGGGCCACGGTCAATGAGCAGTTCTTC
j_call: TRBJ2-7; d_call: NA; clone_size: NA; cdr3_length: 15; v_call: TRBV6-5; cdr3_aa: CASSYNQGGAYEQYF; cdr3_nt: TGTGCCAGCAGTTACAATCAGGGTGGGGCCTACGAGCAGTACTTC
j_call: TRBJ1-3; d_call: NA; clone_size: NA; cdr3_length: 15; v_call: TRBV5-4; cdr3_aa: CASTSGGVSGNTIYF; cdr3_nt: TGTGCCAGCACCTCGGGAGGGGTCTCTGGAAACACCATATATTTT
j_call: TRBJ2-2; d_call: TRBD1; clone_size: NA; cdr3_length: 16; v_call: TRBV7-6; cdr3_aa: CASSATFQGDTGELFF; cdr3_nt: TGTGCCAGCAGCGCCACCTTTCAGGGGGACACCGGGGAGCTGTTTTTT
j_call: TRBJ2-7; d_call: TRBD1; clone_size: NA; cdr3_length: 13; v_call: TRBV11-2; cdr3_aa: CASSGQGAGEQYF; cdr3_nt: TGTGCCAGCAGCGGACAGGGGGCAGGGGAGCAGTACTTC
j_call: TRBJ2-4; d_call: NA; clone_size: NA; cdr3_length: 12; v_call: TRBV2; cdr3_aa: CASSEGQNIQYF; cdr3_nt: TGTGCCAGCAGTGAAGGGCAAAACATTCAGTACTTC
j_call: TRBJ2-5; d_call: TRBD1; clone_size: NA; cdr3_length: 13; v_call: TRBV11-2; cdr3_aa: CASSMTGGETQYF; cdr3_nt: TGTGCCAGCAGCATGACAGGGGGCGAGACCCAGTACTTC
j_call: TRBJ2-7; d_call: TRBD2; clone_size: NA; cdr3_length: 16; v_call: TRBV5-1; cdr3_aa: CASSWGLAGGPDEQYF; cdr3_nt: TGCGCCAGCAGCTGGGGACTAGCGGGAGGGCCCGACGAGCAGTACTTC
j_call: TRBJ1-5; d_call: TRBD1; clone_size: NA; cdr3_length: 15; v_call: TRBV4-1; cdr3_aa: CASSPGGSYNQPQHF; cdr3_nt: TGCGCCAGCAGCCCAGGGGGGTCGTACAATCAGCCCCAGCATTTT
j_call: TRBJ2-5; d_call: NA; clone_size: once; cdr3_length: 12; v_call: TRBV19; cdr3_aa: CASRTDEETQYF; cdr3_nt: TGTGCCAGCCGGACAGACGAAGAGACCCAGTACTTC
j_call: TRBJ2-1; d_call: NA; clone_size: NA; cdr3_length: 15; v_call: TRBV25-1; cdr3_aa: CASSDYRVAYNEQFF; cdr3_nt: TGTGCCAGCAGTGATTACAGGGTCGCCTACAATGAGCAGTTCTTC
j_call: TRBJ1-2; d_call: TRBD1; clone_size: once; cdr3_length: 13; v_call: TRBV5-1; cdr3_aa: CASSSGQGKGYTF; cdr3_nt: TGCGCCAGCAGCTCGGGACAGGGGAAAGGCTACACCTTC
j_call: TRBJ2-7; d_call: TRBD1; clone_size: few; cdr3_length: 15; v_call: TRBV6-5; cdr3_aa: CASSAWTGASYEQYF; cdr3_nt: TGTGCCAGCAGTGCCTGGACAGGGGCTTCCTACGAGCAGTACTTC
j_call: TRBJ1-2; d_call: NA; clone_size: NA; cdr3_length: 14; v_call: TRBV7-3; cdr3_aa: CASSSSPGGVGYTF; cdr3_nt: TGTGCCAGCAGCTCATCCCCGGGGGGAGTCGGCTACACCTTC
j_call: TRBJ1-1; d_call: TRBD1; clone_size: NA; cdr3_length: 15; v_call: TRBV27; cdr3_aa: CASSLSGTGYTEAFF; cdr3_nt: TGTGCCAGCAGTCTTTCCGGGACAGGGTACACTGAAGCTTTCTTT
j_call: TRBJ2-7; d_call: TRBD1; clone_size: NA; cdr3_length: 15; v_call: TRBV28; cdr3_aa: CASSPPGQASYEQYF; cdr3_nt: TGTGCCAGCAGCCCCCCGGGACAGGCCTCCTACGAGCAGTACTTC
j_call: TRBJ1-5; d_call: TRBD1; clone_size: NA; cdr3_length: 15; v_call: TRBV5-5; cdr3_aa: CASSPNTGDNQPQHF; cdr3_nt: TGTGCCAGCAGCCCAAATACAGGGGATAATCAGCCCCAGCATTTT
j_call: TRBJ2-1; d_call: NA; clone_size: NA; cdr3_length: 15; v_call: TRBV5-4; cdr3_aa: CASSLATSRDNEQFF; cdr3_nt: TGTGCCAGCAGCTTGGCCACTAGCAGAGACAATGAGCAGTTCTTC
j_call: TRBJ1-1; d_call: TRBD1; clone_size: NA; cdr3_length: 15; v_call: TRBV28; cdr3_aa: CASSGPGQAFSGAFF; cdr3_nt: TGTGCCAGCAGTGGACCGGGACAGGCTTTTTCTGGAGCTTTCTTT
j_call: TRBJ2-5; d_call: NA; clone_size: NA; cdr3_length: 16; v_call: TRBV11-2; cdr3_aa: CASSNRHRDNQETQYF; cdr3_nt: TGTGCCAGCAGCAACCGCCACCGGGACAACCAAGAGACCCAGTACTTC
j_call: TRBJ1-5; d_call: NA; clone_size: few; cdr3_length: 13; v_call: TRBV10-2; cdr3_aa: CASSGLGDQPQHF; cdr3_nt: TGCGCCAGCAGTGGGTTAGGAGATCAGCCCCAGCATTTT